Listed here is a single TCR beta chain. The sample belongs to a study of T cells expressing NK-cell markers. Study-level information: Beta-chain profiling covered CD3+CD56+NKG2C+, CD3+CD56+NKG2C- and CD3+CD56-NKG2C+ sorted subsets. The study sequenced eight donors, seven HCMV-seropositive and one seronegative.

Generation of TCR beta cDNA was performed by 5'RACE template switching incorporating UMIs. TCRdb reprocessed the 5' RACE reads, keeping one entry per CDR3 protein, no DNA. The table for this sample gives about 460,000 distinct CDR3 sequences. Germline V lookup: CDR1 SNHLY, CDR2 FYNNEI. The CDR3 runs to 17 residues. The TCR sequence derives from a woman in her fifties or sixties in good health. The V call is TRBV2, the J call TRBJ2-5; the TRBD1 assignment by TCRdb is unverifiable without DNA. The sequenced sample was blood T cells: a sorted CD56 or NKG2C T cell subset, CD4+ or CD8+ T cells, or bulk PBMC T cells (not recorded which). The CDR3 is CASSEPVLLRAGETQYF. Full variable domain (remainder filled in from reference TRBV2 and TRBJ2-5): EPEVTQTPSHQVTQMGQEVILRCVPISNHLYFYWYRQILGQKVEFLVSFYNNEISEKSEIFDDQFSVERPDGSNFTLKIRSTKLEDSAMYFCASSEPVLLRAGETQYFGPGTRLLVL.